The 19 T cell receptor beta chains below come from one sample, sequenced in a study of T-cell reconstitution after alpha-beta-depleted transplantation in children. The TCRbeta library was prepared with unique molecular identifiers. TCRdb analysed the PCR reads with MiXCR anew, one entry per CDR3 protein. The sample records over 400,000 distinct CDR3 sequences, around 12% being singletons. The source was PBMCs from the stem cell graft donor, collected from the stem cell graft. The receptors come from a human donor who donated a stem cell graft to a child with combined immunodeficiency.

The chain combines TRBV4-2 with TRBJ1-1; a weak D match, TRBD1 (6 bases). Germline values: CDR1 LGHNA, CDR2 YNFKEQ. V was pared by 1 base and J by 5 bases, with 17 bases between. The CDR3 consists of 16 residues. Written as DNA, the CDR3 is TGTGCCAGCAGCCAAGTCTCACAGGGTTGGGGAACTGAAGCTTTCTTT. It specifies CASSQVSQGWGTEAFF.

This chain links TRBV5-1 with TRBJ2-1; possibly TRBD1 for D (5 bases). CDR1 and CDR2 from the germline V gene are SGHRS and YFSETQ. The V and J ends lost 2 bases and 8 bases respectively, with 11 bases between them. This CDR3 spans 13 amino acids. For the CDR3, the DNA is TGCGCCAGCAGCTTCAGGGATGGGTATGAGCAGTTCTTC. Protein product: CASSFRDGYEQFF.

This clonotype was recorded a few times. This rearrangement joins TRBV5-4 to TRBJ2-3; 9 nucleotides line up with TRBD2. Germline CDR1 is SGHNT and CDR2 is YYREEE (reference sequence). This CDR3 has 16 residues. The V segment lost 1 base and the J segment 2 bases; nucleotides outside the gene matches: 5. CDR3 in amino acids: CASSLPPSGDTDTQYF. The CDR3 coding sequence is TGTGCCAGCAGCTTGCCCCCTAGCGGGGACACAGATACGCAGTATTTT.

This clonotype came up a few times. The chain uses TRBV6-2 or TRBV6-3 and TRBJ2-3, with 8 bases aligning to TRBD2. CDR1 and CDR2 (germline): MNHEY, SVGEGT. CDR3 size: 15 residues. V lost 5 bases and J lost 6; bases outside the gene matches: 10. Here the CDR3 reads CASSPREGIRDTQYF. The DNA for the CDR3 is TGTGCCAGCAGTCCCCGGGAGGGGATCAGGGATACGCAGTATTTT.

The chain links TRBV6-2 or TRBV6-3 to TRBJ2-1; D gene unclear. The V end lost 2 bases, the J end lost 5 bases, and 4 bases lay between the germline ends. The germline gives CDR1 MNHEY, CDR2 SVGEGT. There are 12 residues in the CDR3. The CDR3 spells CASSYRDNEQFF. The CDR3 nucleotides are TGTGCCAGCAGTTACAGGGACAATGAGCAGTTCTTC.

This sequence joins TRBV14 and TRBJ2-3, with a possible D match to TRBD2 (5 bases). Germline-derived CDR1 and CDR2 are SGHDN and FVKESK. V lost 1 base and J 3 bases, leaving 14 bases between the germline ends. This CDR3 comprises 16 residues. The CDR3 coding sequence is TGTGCCAGCAGCCAAGTTGCCCTCCGGGGAACAGATACGCAGTATTTT. As protein: CASSQVALRGTDTQYF.

The V gene is TRBV19, the J gene TRBJ1-5; 7 nucleotides match TRBD1. Trimming removed 4 bases from V and 7 bases from J; junction bases left unmatched: 7. The CDR3 totals 14 residues. Germline values: CDR1 LNHDA, CDR2 SQIVND (reference sequence). The CDR3 loop is CASSNTGTVQPQHF. In DNA, the CDR3 is TGTGCCAGTAGTAACACCGGGACAGTCCAGCCCCAGCATTTT.

The chain joins TRBV20-1 to TRBJ2-1, with 12 nucleotides matching TRBD2. V dropped 5 bases and J dropped 8; count of bases not matched to a gene: 16. This CDR3 comprises 17 residues. Germline V CDR1 and CDR2: DFQATT, SNEGSKA (reference sequence). The CDR3 DNA sequence: TGCAGTGCTGGGGGGACCGGACTAGCGGGAAGAGGCGATGAGCAGTTCTTC. Residues: CSAGGTGLAGRGDEQFF.

The rearrangement links TRBV4-2 to TRBJ2-1; TRBD1 aligns across 10 bases. Germline lookup yields CDR1 LGHNA and CDR2 YNFKEQ. Trimming cost V 3 bases and J 6 bases; bases outside gene matches: 5. The CDR3 totals 15 residues. The chain's CDR3 is CASSQPGQGTNEQFF. CDR3 in DNA: TGTGCCAGCAGCCAGCCGGGACAGGGGACCAATGAGCAGTTCTTC.

This clonotype has a handful of counts. This chain links TRBV29-1 with TRBJ1-1; D remains unclear. Germline loops: CDR1 SQVTM, CDR2 ANQGSEA. CDR3 length: 13 amino acids. Between the trimmed V and J ends, which lost 6 bases and 7 bases, there was a span of 18 bases. The CDR3 is CSVDSGASIEAFF. CDR3 nucleotide sequence: TGCAGCGTCGATTCGGGAGCGAGTATTGAAGCTTTCTTT.

The chain has TRBV20-1 and TRBJ2-2, with D unresolved. Trimming pared 3 bases from V and 0 bases from J, leaving 8 bases between. Germline assignment: CDR1 DFQATT and CDR2 SNEGSKA (reference sequence). This CDR3 comprises 14 residues. The CDR3 spells CSARILANTGELFF. DNA for the CDR3: TGCAGTGCTAGGATTTTAGCGAACACCGGGGAGCTGTTTTTT.

This clonotype has a count of ten or more. The V call is TRBV12-3 or TRBV12-4, the J call TRBJ2-1, with D possibly being TRBD1 (6 bases). This CDR3 is built from 12 residues. V shed 6 bases and J shed 7 bases, with 10 bases lying between them. CDR3 sequence reads: CASRRDRNEQFF. The CDR3 DNA reads as TGTGCCAGCAGGCGAGACAGGAATGAGCAGTTCTTC.

This clonotype was seen only a few times. The chain couples TRBV11-1 to TRBJ2-2; D is possibly TRBD1 (5 bases). V lost 6 bases and J 1 base, leaving 18 bases between the germline ends. Germline V gene sequence: CDR1 SGHAT, CDR2 FQDESV (reference sequence). The length of the CDR3 is 17 residues. CDR3 amino acids: CASRVTGRGGNTGELFF. In DNA, the CDR3 is TGTGCCAGCAGGGTTACCGGAAGGGGCGGGAACACCGGGGAGCTGTTTTTT.

This clonotype was picked up a small number of times. The CDR3 bases are TGCAGTGCTAGATTCCCCGACTGGGGCACAGATACGCAGTATTTT. The encoded protein is CSARFPDWGTDTQYF. This chain links TRBV20-1 with TRBJ2-3; no clear D. V shed 2 bases and J shed 1 base, with 13 bases lying between them. Germline CDR1 is DFQATT and CDR2 is SNEGSKA (reference sequence). This CDR3 spans 15 amino acids.

The CDR3: CASSPSRDFYGYTF. CDR3 nucleotide sequence: TGTGCCAGCAGCCCATCCCGGGACTTCTATGGCTACACCTTC. The chain uses TRBV7-2 and TRBJ1-2; weak D call: TRBD1 (5 bases). Deletions cut 5 bases from V and 4 bases from J, with 14 bases between. CDR3 size: 14 residues. Per germline, CDR1 SGHTA and CDR2 FQGNSA.

This clonotype appeared many times. This chain uses TRBV28 with TRBJ2-4, with D unclear. Trimming took 2 bases from V and 6 from J, leaving 11 bases between them. Germline lookup yields CDR1 MDHEN and CDR2 SYDVKM. CDR3 length equals 14 residues. The CDR3 protein is CASSLRSGSNIQYF. For the CDR3, the DNA is TGTGCCAGCAGTTTAAGGTCGGGTTCAAACATTCAGTACTTC.

The chain joins TRBV6-5 to TRBJ2-7; 7 nucleotides align to TRBD2. V shed 4 bases and J 7 bases; nucleotides not matched to a gene: 7. The CDR3 covers 13 residues. Per germline, CDR1 MNHEY and CDR2 SVGAGI. The CDR3 loop is CASSWGRVGEQYF. The CDR3 coding sequence is TGTGCCAGCAGTTGGGGGAGGGTTGGAGAGCAGTACTTC.

This clonotype was seen repeatedly, ten times or more. V gene TRBV29-1 combines with J gene TRBJ1-3; D might be TRBD1 (6 bases). This CDR3 has 13 amino acids. From germline, CDR1 is SQVTM and CDR2 ANQGSEA. Trimming took off 7 bases at V and 5 bases at J, with 15 bases between the two ends. CDR3 region: CSALRGGRNTIYF. The CDR3, as DNA: TGCAGCGCTCTTCGGGGGGGCCGAAACACCATATATTTT.

This clonotype was seen repeatedly, ten times or more. The chain links TRBV29-1 to TRBJ2-1; 7 bases agree with TRBD2. Germline CDR1 SQVTM, CDR2 ANQGSEA. Trimming cost V 5 bases and J 7 bases; bases outside gene matches: 11. The CDR3 spans 14 residues. The CDR3 DNA reads TGCAGCGTTCTCGGAGGGGAGGGCTTTAATGAGCAGTTCTTC. This sequence encodes CSVLGGEGFNEQFF.